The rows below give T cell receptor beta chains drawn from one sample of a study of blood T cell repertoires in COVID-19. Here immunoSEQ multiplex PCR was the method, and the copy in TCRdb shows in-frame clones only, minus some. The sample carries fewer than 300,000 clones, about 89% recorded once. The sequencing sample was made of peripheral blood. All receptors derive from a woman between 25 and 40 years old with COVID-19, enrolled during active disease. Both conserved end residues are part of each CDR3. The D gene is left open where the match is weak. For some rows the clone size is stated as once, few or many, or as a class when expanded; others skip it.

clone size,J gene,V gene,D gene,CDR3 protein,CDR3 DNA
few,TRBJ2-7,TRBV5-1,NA,CASSLGSASEQYF,TGCGCCAGCAGCTTGGGCAGTGCCTCCGAGCAGTACTTC
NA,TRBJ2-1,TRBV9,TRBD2,CASSVDSPASGRASVNEQFF,TGTGCCAGCAGCGTAGACTCTCCGGCTAGCGGGAGGGCCTCGGTAAATGAGCAGTTCTTC
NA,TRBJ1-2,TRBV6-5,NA,CASSSPAGAGYGYTF,TGTGCCAGCAGTTCCCCCGCAGGGGCGGGCTATGGCTACACCTTC
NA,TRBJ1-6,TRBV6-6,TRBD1,CASSLGGTVNSPLHF,TGTGCCAGCAGCCTTGGGGGGACAGTTAATTCACCCCTCCACTTT
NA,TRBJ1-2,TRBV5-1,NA,CASSLDRAAGYTF,TGCGCCAGCAGCTTGGACAGGGCGGCTGGCTACACCTTC
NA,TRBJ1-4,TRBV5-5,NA,CASSLGQTTNEKLFF,TGTGCCAGCAGCTTAGGACAGACAACTAATGAAAAACTGTTTTTT
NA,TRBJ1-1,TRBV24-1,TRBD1,CATSDYSRDRGTFF,TGTGCCACCAGTGATTATTCCCGGGACAGGGGAACTTTCTTT
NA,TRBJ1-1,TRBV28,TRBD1,CASRTDRVGSEAFF,TGTGCCAGCAGGACTGACAGGGTCGGATCTGAAGCTTTCTTT
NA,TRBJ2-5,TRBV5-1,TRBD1,CASSLAGTGIQETQYF,TGCGCCAGCAGCTTGGCCGGGACAGGAATCCAAGAGACCCAGTACTTC
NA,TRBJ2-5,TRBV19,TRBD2,CASSPRGTSGSIGETQYF,TGTGCCAGTAGTCCGAGGGGGACTAGCGGGAGTATAGGAGAGACCCAGTACTTC
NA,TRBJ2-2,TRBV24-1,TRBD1,CATSDTGTGGDGELFF,TGTGCCACCAGTGACACCGGGACAGGGGGCGACGGGGAGCTGTTTTTT
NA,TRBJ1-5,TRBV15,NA,CATSREGGSNQPQHF,TGTGCCACCAGCAGAGAGGGAGGGAGCAATCAGCCCCAGCATTTT
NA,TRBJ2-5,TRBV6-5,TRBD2,CASSFTGTSGNKAQYF,TGTGCCAGCAGTTTCACCGGGACTAGCGGGAATAAGGCCCAGTACTTC
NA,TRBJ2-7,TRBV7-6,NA,CASSLGSAGTYEQYF,TGTGCCAGCAGCTTAGGCTCGGCGGGGACCTACGAGCAGTACTTC
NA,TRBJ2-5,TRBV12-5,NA,CASGTAEEAQETQYF,TGTGCTAGTGGTACCGCGGAGGAGGCGCAAGAGACCCAGTACTTC
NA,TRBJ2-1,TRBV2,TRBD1,CASKTFGTGQFF,TGTGCCAGTAAGACCTTCGGGACAGGCCAATTCTTC
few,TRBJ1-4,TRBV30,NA,CAWSVEEKLFF,TGTGCCTGGAGTGTAGAGGAAAAACTGTTTTTT
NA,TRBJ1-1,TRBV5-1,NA,CASSLDINTEAFF,TGCGCCAGCAGCTTGGACATAAACACTGAAGCTTTCTTT
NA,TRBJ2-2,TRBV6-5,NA,CASSWSPGELFF,TGTGCCAGCAGTTGGAGCCCCGGGGAGCTGTTTTTT
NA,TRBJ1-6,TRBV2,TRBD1,CASSVDRGPSNSPLHF,TGTGCCAGCAGCGTAGACAGGGGTCCTTCGAATTCACCCCTCCACTTT
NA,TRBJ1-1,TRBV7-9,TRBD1,CASSLARTGGDTEAFF,TGTGCCAGCAGCTTAGCTCGGACAGGGGGGGACACTGAAGCTTTCTTT
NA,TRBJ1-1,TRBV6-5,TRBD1,CASSRDRAGAEAFF,TGTGCCAGCAGCCGGGACAGGGCCGGGGCTGAAGCTTTCTTT
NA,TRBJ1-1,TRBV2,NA,CASSVARGANTEAFF,TGTGCCAGCAGTGTGGCTCGGGGTGCGAACACTGAAGCTTTCTTT
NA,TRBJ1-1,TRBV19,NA,CASSPLLGAVTEAFF,TGTGCCAGTAGTCCCCTTTTGGGGGCGGTCACTGAAGCTTTCTTT
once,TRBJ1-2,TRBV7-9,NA,CASSLDIAGKDGYTF,TGTGCCAGCAGCTTAGATATCGCAGGGAAGGACGGCTACACCTTC
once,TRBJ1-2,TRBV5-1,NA,CASSLLQGSGYTF,TGCGCCAGCAGCCTTCTACAGGGCTCCGGCTACACCTTC
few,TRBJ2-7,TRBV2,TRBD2,CAGGTSTYEQYF,TGTGCCGGGGGGACTAGTACCTACGAGCAGTACTTC
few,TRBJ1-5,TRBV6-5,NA,CASRAGGDSNQPQHF,TGTGCCAGCAGGGCAGGAGGGGATAGCAATCAGCCCCAGCATTTT
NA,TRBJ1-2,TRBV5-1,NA,CASSLYGQEEPGYTF,TGCGCCAGCAGCTTGTATGGACAAGAGGAGCCCGGCTACACCTTC
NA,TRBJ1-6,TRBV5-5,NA,CASSLPTGLNSPLHF,TGTGCCAGCAGCTTGCCAACAGGGCTTAATTCACCCCTCCACTTT
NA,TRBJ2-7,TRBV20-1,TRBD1,CSASSGGTGVWEQYF,TGCAGTGCTAGTTCGGGAGGGACAGGGGTGTGGGAGCAGTACTTC
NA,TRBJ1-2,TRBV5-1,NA,CASSSGTANYGYTF,TGCGCCAGCAGCTCTGGGACTGCCAACTATGGCTACACCTTC
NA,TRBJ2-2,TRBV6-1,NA,CASSEVWRAGELFF,TGTGCCAGCAGTGAAGTCTGGAGGGCCGGGGAGCTGTTTTTT
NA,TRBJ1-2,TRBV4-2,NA,CASSQELTALSNYGYTF,TGTGCCAGCAGCCAAGAGCTGACAGCCTTGTCTAACTATGGCTACACCTTC
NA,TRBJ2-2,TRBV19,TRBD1,CASRPGTGATGELFF,TGTGCCAGTCGACCCGGGACAGGGGCCACCGGGGAGCTGTTTTTT
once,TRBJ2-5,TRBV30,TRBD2,CAWSRIAGNRTQYF,TGTGCCTGGAGTCGGATAGCGGGGAACCGGACCCAGTACTTC
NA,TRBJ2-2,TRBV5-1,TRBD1,CASSLDTGGDFGELFF,TGCGCCAGCAGCTTGGATACAGGGGGCGATTTCGGGGAGCTGTTTTTT
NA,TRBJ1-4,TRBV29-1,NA,CSVEGIGSRGTNEKLFF,TGCAGCGTTGAAGGGATCGGCAGCAGGGGAACTAATGAAAAACTGTTTTTT
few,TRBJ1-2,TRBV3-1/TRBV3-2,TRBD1,CASSQGSGGVGYTF,TGTGCCAGCAGCCAGGGGTCAGGGGGAGTTGGCTACACCTTC
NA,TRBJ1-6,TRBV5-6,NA,CASSFWDTYNSPLHF,TGTGCCAGCAGCTTTTGGGACACGTATAATTCACCCCTCCACTTT
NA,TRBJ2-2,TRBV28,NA,CASTPSGVSNTGELFF,TGTGCCAGCACCCCCTCAGGGGTGTCGAACACCGGGGAGCTGTTTTTT